This TCR beta chain was recorded in a study of T cell responses to AZD1222 COVID-19 vaccine. This clone was recorded once. Clones were sequenced by immunoSEQ multiplex PCR, and TCRdb holds only the in-frame ones, with some missing. Of about 110,000 clones detected, around 90% appear once; the ten largest clones hold 13%. Per germline, CDR1 SNHLY and CDR2 FYNNEI. V was clipped by 3 bases and J by 0 bases, with 11 bases between them. This CDR3 comprises 15 residues. The TCR originated in an adult in good health. The V gene is TRBV2, the J gene TRBJ1-1; D is uncertain. The material was peripheral blood, obtained on day 0 of MenACWY control vaccination. CDR3 DNA: TGTGCCAGCAGTGAGGGGTTCCTCATGAACACTGAAGCTTTCTTT. Protein sequence: CASSEGFLMNTEAFF.